This TCR beta chain was identified in a study of cytomegalovirus exposure and HLA in healthy donors. Overall study: Clustering assigned about 80% of the roughly 400 genotyped donors to the Caucasian-associated ancestry cluster.

Regarding this clone: Its target is not known.

This PCR relied on a set of 60 Vbeta primers and 13 Jbeta primers. TCRdb's copy holds only in-frame clones and misses some; the assay was immunoSEQ multiplex PCR. The sample yields over 200,000 clones, about 81% seen once. General observations from the study: Common viral pathogens seemed, in a later analysis, to connect with several of the most significant clusters.

V was pared by 5 bases and J by 3 bases, with 9 bases of the junction left unmatched. The CDR3 consists of 15 residues. CDR1 SEHNR and CDR2 FQNEAQ come from the germline V gene (reference sequence). This sequence originates from a woman aged 35 to 49 in good health and CMV-seropositive. The genes are TRBV7-9 and TRBJ2-7; 8 bases agree with TRBD1. Sequenced material: PBMCs. CDR3 region: CASSPATGERYEQYF. In DNA form, the CDR3 reads TGTGCCAGCAGCCCCGCGACAGGGGAGCGCTACGAGCAGTACTTC.